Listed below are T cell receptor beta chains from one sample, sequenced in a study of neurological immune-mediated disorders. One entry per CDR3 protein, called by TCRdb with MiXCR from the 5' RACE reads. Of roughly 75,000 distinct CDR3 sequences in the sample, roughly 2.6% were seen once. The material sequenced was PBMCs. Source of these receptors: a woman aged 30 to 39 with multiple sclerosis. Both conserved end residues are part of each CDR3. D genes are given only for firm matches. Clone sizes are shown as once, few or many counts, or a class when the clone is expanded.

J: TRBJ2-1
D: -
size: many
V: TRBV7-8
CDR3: CASSLLGQGDEQFF
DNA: TGTGCCAGCAGCTTATTAGGCCAAGGCGATGAGCAGTTCTTC

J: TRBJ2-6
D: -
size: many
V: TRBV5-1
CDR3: CASSFLSGSSGANVLTF
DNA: TGCGCCAGCAGCTTTTTGTCCGGGTCCTCTGGGGCCAACGTCCTGACTTTC

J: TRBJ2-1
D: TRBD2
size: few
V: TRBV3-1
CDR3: CASSQLSGVYNEQFF
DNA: TGTGCCAGCAGCCAATTGAGCGGGGTCTACAATGAGCAGTTCTTC

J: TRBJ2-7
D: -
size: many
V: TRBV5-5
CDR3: CASRPEGGGLPYEQYF
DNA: TGTGCCAGCAGGCCTGAGGGTGGCGGGCTCCCCTACGAGCAGTACTTC

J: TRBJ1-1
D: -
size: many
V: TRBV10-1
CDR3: CASSPRLETTEAFF
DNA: TGCGCCAGCAGCCCCCGTTTGGAGACCACTGAAGCTTTCTTT

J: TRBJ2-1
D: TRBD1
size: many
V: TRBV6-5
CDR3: CASTSGVGQGFDEQFF
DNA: TGTGCCAGCACTAGTGGGGTGGGACAGGGGTTCGATGAGCAGTTCTTC

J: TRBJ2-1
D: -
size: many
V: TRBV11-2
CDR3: CASSQWGTPSYNEQFF
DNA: TGTGCCAGCAGCCAATGGGGGACTCCTTCCTACAATGAGCAGTTCTTC

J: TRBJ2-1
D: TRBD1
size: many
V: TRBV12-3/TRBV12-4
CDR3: CASSLWDRGWGNEQFF
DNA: TGTGCCAGCAGTTTATGGGACAGGGGGTGGGGGAATGAGCAGTTCTTC

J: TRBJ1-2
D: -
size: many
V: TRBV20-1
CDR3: CSAREYYGYTF
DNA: TGCAGTGCTAGAGAGTACTATGGCTACACCTTC

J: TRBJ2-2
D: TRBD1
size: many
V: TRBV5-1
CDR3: CASSEGASNTGELFF
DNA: TGCGCCAGCAGTGAGGGGGCCTCGAACACCGGGGAGCTGTTTTTT

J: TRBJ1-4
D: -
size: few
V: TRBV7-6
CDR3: CASSLGSYEKLFF
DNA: TGTGCCAGCAGCTTAGGGTCGTATGAAAAACTGTTTTTT

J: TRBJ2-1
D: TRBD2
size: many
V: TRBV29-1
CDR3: CSGGTSDYNEQFF
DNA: TGCAGCGGGGGGACTAGCGACTACAATGAGCAGTTCTTC

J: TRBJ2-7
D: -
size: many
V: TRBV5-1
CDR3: CASSFTGSSYEQYF
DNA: TGTGCCAGCAGCTTCACAGGGAGCTCCTACGAGCAGTACTTC

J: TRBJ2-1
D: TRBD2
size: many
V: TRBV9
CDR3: CASSLRTGTSVYNEQFF
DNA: TGTGCCAGCAGTTTACGAACCGGGACTAGCGTCTACAATGAGCAGTTCTTC

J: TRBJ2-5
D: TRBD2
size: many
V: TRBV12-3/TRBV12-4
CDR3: CASSLGLAEETQYF
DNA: TGTGCCAGCAGTTTAGGGCTAGCGGAAGAGACCCAGTACTTC

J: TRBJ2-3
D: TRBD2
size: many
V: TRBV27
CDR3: CASSLRGADTQYF
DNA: TGTGCCAGCAGTTTACGGGGGGCAGATACGCAGTATTTT

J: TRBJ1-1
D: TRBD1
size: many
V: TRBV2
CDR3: CASRAPGQGPEAFF
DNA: TGTGCCAGCAGAGCACCGGGACAGGGGCCTGAAGCTTTCTTT

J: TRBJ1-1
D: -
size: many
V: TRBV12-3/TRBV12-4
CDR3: CASRIGGWTEAFF
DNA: TGTGCCAGCAGAATTGGGGGTTGGACTGAAGCTTTCTTT

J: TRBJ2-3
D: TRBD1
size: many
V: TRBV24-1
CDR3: CATSAGTGGTDTQYF
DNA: TGTGCCACCAGTGCCGGGACAGGGGGCACAGATACGCAGTATTTT

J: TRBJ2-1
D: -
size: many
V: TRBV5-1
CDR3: CASSLGGGSYNEQFF
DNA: TGCGCCAGCAGCTTAGGAGGGGGGTCCTACAATGAGCAGTTCTTC

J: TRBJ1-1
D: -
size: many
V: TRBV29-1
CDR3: CSVDRLNTEAFF
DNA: TGCAGCGTCGACAGGTTGAACACTGAAGCTTTCTTT

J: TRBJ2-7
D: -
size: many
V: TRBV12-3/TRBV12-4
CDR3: CASSFTSYEQYF
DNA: TGTGCCAGCAGTTTTACCTCCTACGAGCAGTACTTC

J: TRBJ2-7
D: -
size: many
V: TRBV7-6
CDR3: CASSPKGEGTYEQYF
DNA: TGTGCCAGCAGCCCGAAGGGGGAGGGCACCTACGAGCAGTACTTC